Below, 17 T cell receptor beta chains from the same sample are listed, as sequenced in a study of cytotoxic CD8 clonotypes in ibrutinib-treated CLL. Method: immunoSEQ multiplex PCR; TCRdb's copy keeps in-frame clones and lacks some. The sample has approximately 150,000 clones, about 88% seen once. This sample comprised PBMCs, obtained at disease progression, from a patient treated with ibrutinib. The receptors were sampled from a human donor with chronic lymphocytic leukemia.

V is TRBV27 and J is TRBJ2-7; D unresolved. The CDR3 totals 15 residues. The germline CDR1 and CDR2 sequences are MNHEY and SMNVEV (reference sequence). Trimming took off 5 bases at V and 3 bases at J, with 17 bases between the two ends. In DNA form, the CDR3 reads TGTGCCAGCAGTCTAATTGTTCCAGGTATCTACGAGCAGTACTTC. Translated, it gives CASSLIVPGIYEQYF.

The genes are TRBV29-1 and TRBJ1-1; D not certain. The CDR3 runs 13 residues. Per germline, CDR1 SQVTM and CDR2 ANQGSEA. Trimming left V 7 bases short and J 5 bases short, with 17 bases between. The CDR3 DNA reads TGCAGCGCCCGACGGGTAAGGGATACTGAAGCTTTCTTT. Its protein product is CSARRVRDTEAFF.

This rearrangement joins TRBV4-1 to TRBJ2-2; D might be TRBD2 (5 bases). The CDR3 spans 14 residues. Germline CDR1 reads MGHRA; CDR2 reads YSYEKL. Trimming stripped 1 base from V and 10 bases from J, with 13 bases between. The CDR3 bases are TGCGCCAGCAGCCAAGCGGTGGAGCGGCTGGAGCTGTTTTTT. Translated, it gives CASSQAVERLELFF.

This clone came up a few times. The rearrangement links TRBV28 to TRBJ2-5; 7 positions match TRBD1. The CDR3 contains 14 residues. Germline V CDR1 and CDR2: MDHEN, SYDVKM. J gave up 2 bases and V 6 bases, and 6 bases lay outside the gene matches. The CDR3 DNA follows: TGTGCCAGCAGGACTACAGGGGAACAAGAGACCCAGTACTTC. Residues: CASRTTGEQETQYF.

The chain employs TRBV29-1 and TRBJ1-2; D possibly corresponds to TRBD1 (5 bases). V lost 2 bases to trimming and J lost 6 bases, with 13 bases between them. The CDR3 covers 13 residues. Germline loops: CDR1 SQVTM, CDR2 ANQGSEA. The CDR3 protein is CSVETGPIDGYTF. The CDR3 coding sequence is TGCAGCGTTGAAACAGGACCCATCGATGGCTACACCTTC.

This sequence joins TRBV7-3 and TRBJ1-3, with unresolved D. Germline lookup yields CDR1 SGHTA and CDR2 FQGTGA. CDR3 length equals 16 residues. The germline V and J ends were trimmed by 1 base and 5 bases, with 15 bases remaining between them. The CDR3 nucleotides are TGTGCCAGCAGCTTAAGTCGCGTAGATGGTCGAAACACCATATATTTT. Its translation: CASSLSRVDGRNTIYF.

The chain uses TRBV6-1 and TRBJ2-4, with unresolved D. CDR1 and CDR2 (germline): MNHNS, SASEGT. V lost 6 bases and J lost 6, with 15 bases in between. This CDR3 contains 14 residues. The CDR3 DNA reads as TGTGCCAGCAGCAGCCGGGCCCCCTTAAACATTCAGTACTTC. Residues: CASSSRAPLNIQYF.

This chain links TRBV4-1 with TRBJ2-3; possible D gene TRBD1, 6 bases. The germline V gene has CDR1 MGHRA and CDR2 YSYEKL. V lost 0 bases, J lost 1 base, and 14 bases lay in between. The CDR3 runs to 17 residues. This chain's CDR3 is CASSQDPTGPRTDTQYF. CDR3 DNA sequence: TGCGCCAGCAGCCAAGATCCCACAGGGCCTCGCACAGATACGCAGTATTTT.

The chain recombines TRBV29-1 with TRBJ1-5, with unresolved D. The germline CDR1 and CDR2 sequences are SQVTM and ANQGSEA. The V gene lost 3 bases and the J gene lost 2 bases, with 11 bases spanning the gap. This CDR3 region has 14 residues. The CDR3 loop is CSVDGRMGNQPQHF. DNA of the CDR3: TGCAGCGTTGATGGCCGTATGGGCAATCAGCCCCAGCATTTT. Combining the CDR3 with reference TRBV29-1 and TRBJ1-5 gives the whole variable domain SAVISQKPSRDICQRGTSLTIQCQVDSQVTMMFWYRQQPGQSLTLIATANQGSEATYESGFVIDKFPISRPNLTFSTLTVSNMSPEDSSIYLCSVDGRMGNQPQHFGDGTRLSIL.

The V call is TRBV27, the J call TRBJ1-1, with 11 bases fitting TRBD1. The CDR3 totals 20 residues. The germline V gene encodes CDR1 MNHEY and CDR2 SMNVEV (reference sequence). With 2 bases clipped from V and 3 bases from J, the junction kept 17 bases outside the gene matches. The CDR3 sequence is CASSLSLLSGQGVPDTEAFF. The CDR3 nucleotides are TGTGCCAGCAGTTTAAGTCTTTTGTCGGGACAGGGGGTTCCTGACACTGAAGCTTTCTTT.

The chain couples TRBV4-1 to TRBJ2-2; TRBD1 matches at 7 bases. Per germline, CDR1 MGHRA and CDR2 YSYEKL. V shed 3 bases and J 5 bases; nucleotides not matched to a gene: 9. The CDR3 spans 16 residues. In DNA form, the CDR3 reads TGCGCCAGCAGCCATTTCTACAGGGGTCAAACCGGGGAGCTGTTTTTT. Its protein product is CASSHFYRGQTGELFF.

The chain is built from TRBV7-9 and TRBJ2-1; 9 bases fit TRBD2. This CDR3 spans 15 amino acids. Trimming took 7 bases from V and 0 from J; bases not matched to a gene: 4. The germline V gene encodes CDR1 SEHNR and CDR2 FQNEAQ (reference sequence). DNA for the CDR3: TGTGCCAGCACCGCGGGGGGGTCCTCCTACAATGAGCAGTTCTTC. It specifies CASTAGGSSYNEQFF. Looking up the rest from reference TRBV7-9 and TRBJ2-1 gives the full variable domain: DTGVSQNPRHKITKRGQNVTFRCDPISEHNRLYWYRQTLGQGPEFLTYFQNEAQLEKSRLLSDRFSAERPKGSFSTLEIQRTEQGDSAMYLCASTAGGSSYNEQFFGPGTRLTVL.

The chain links TRBV28 to TRBJ1-3; D is ambiguous. The CDR3 has 12 residues. Trimming stripped 5 bases from V and 3 bases from J, with 5 bases between. CDR1 is MDHEN and CDR2 is SYDVKM in the germline V gene. The CDR3 protein is CASSTSGNTIYF. Written as DNA, the CDR3 is TGTGCCAGCAGTACGAGTGGAAACACCATATATTTT.

Comments on this clone: This specimen includes other DNA sequences encoding the same CDR3. V is TRBV9 and J is TRBJ2-7; D possibly corresponds to TRBD1 (5 bases). Per germline, CDR1 SGDLS and CDR2 YYNGEE. V lost 2 bases and J 3 bases, leaving 12 bases between the germline ends. This CDR3 spans 14 amino acids. The CDR3 spells CASSVGQGFYEQYF. CDR3 coding DNA: TGTGCCAGCAGCGTGGGGCAGGGTTTCTACGAGCAGTACTTC.

This clone was counted a few times. The rearrangement links TRBV6-1 to TRBJ1-1; 12 bases match TRBD1. The junction had 2 bases not matched to a gene; V was cut back by 5 bases and J by 4 bases. CDR1 and CDR2 (germline): MNHNS, SASEGT. The CDR3 is made up of 14 amino acids. This CDR3 reads CASSRDRGRTEAFF. Written as DNA, the CDR3 is TGTGCCAGCAGTAGGGACAGGGGGCGCACTGAAGCTTTCTTT.

With regard to this clone: Other DNA sequences in this specimen translate into the identical CDR3. The chain recombines TRBV5-1 with TRBJ2-3; tentatively, D is TRBD1 or TRBD2 (5 bases each). This CDR3 is built from 15 residues. Germline CDR1 is SGHRS and CDR2 is YFSETQ. The V end was cut by 0 bases, the J end by 0 bases, with 8 bases between. The CDR3 is CASSLVGDSTDTQYF. The CDR3 DNA follows: TGCGCCAGCAGCTTGGTGGGGGATAGCACAGATACGCAGTATTTT.

This clone was seen once. The V call is TRBV6-5, the J call TRBJ1-3, with a possible D match to TRBD1 (6 bases). In germline, CDR1 is MNHEY, CDR2 SVGAGI. CDR3 length: 16 amino acids. With 3 bases removed from V and 0 bases from J, the gap between germline ends came to 12 bases. Here the CDR3 reads CASSYYGQNSGNTIYF. The CDR3, as DNA: TGTGCCAGCAGTTATTACGGACAGAACTCTGGAAACACCATATATTTT.